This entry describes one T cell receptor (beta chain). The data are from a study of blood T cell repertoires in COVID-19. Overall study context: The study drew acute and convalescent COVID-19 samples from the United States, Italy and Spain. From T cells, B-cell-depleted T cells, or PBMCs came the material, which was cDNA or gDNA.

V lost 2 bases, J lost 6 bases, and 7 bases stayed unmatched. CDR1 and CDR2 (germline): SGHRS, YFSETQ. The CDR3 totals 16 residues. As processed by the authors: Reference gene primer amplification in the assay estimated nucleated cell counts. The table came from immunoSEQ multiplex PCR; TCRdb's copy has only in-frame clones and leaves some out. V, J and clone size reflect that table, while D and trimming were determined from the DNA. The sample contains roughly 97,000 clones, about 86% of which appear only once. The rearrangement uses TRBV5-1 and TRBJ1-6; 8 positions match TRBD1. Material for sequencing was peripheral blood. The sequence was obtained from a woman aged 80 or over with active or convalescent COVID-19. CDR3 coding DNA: TGCGCCAGCAGCTTTATCCAGGGGGCACGTAATTCACCCCTCCACTTT. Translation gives CASSFIQGARNSPLHF.